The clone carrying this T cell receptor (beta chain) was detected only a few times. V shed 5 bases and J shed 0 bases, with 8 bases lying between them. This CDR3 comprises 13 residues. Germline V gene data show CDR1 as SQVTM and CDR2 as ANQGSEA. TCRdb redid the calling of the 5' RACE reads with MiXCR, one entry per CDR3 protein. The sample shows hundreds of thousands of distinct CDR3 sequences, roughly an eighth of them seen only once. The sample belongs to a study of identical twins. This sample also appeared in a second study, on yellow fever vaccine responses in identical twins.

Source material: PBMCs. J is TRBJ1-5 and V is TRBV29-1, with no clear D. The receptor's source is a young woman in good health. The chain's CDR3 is CSVSENSNQPQHF. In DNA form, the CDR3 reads TGCAGCGTTTCCGAGAATAGCAATCAGCCCCAGCATTTT.